Shown below are 12 T cell receptor beta chains from a single sample sequenced in a study of cytomegalovirus exposure and HLA in healthy donors. In the PCR, 60 Vbeta and 13 Jbeta primers were used. Generated by immunoSEQ multiplex PCR, the TCRdb table keeps only in-frame clones and is missing some. The table records over 150,000 clones, around four fifths of them present only once. Sample: PBMCs. The receptor source for this set is a girl under 18 in good health and CMV-seropositive.

The chain has TRBV6-5 and TRBJ1-1; 10 positions agree with TRBD1. The ends lost 10 bases at V and 1 base at J; junction bases unmatched: 3. The CDR3 runs to 13 residues. Looked up from germline, CDR1 is MNHEY and CDR2 is SVGAGI. The CDR3 loop is CATTGGPNTEAFF. The DNA for the CDR3 is TGTGCCACGACAGGGGGCCCGAACACTGAAGCTTTCTTT.

The chain joins TRBV29-1 to TRBJ1-2, with a tentative D call TRBD1 (5 bases). The V gene's germline CDR1 is SQVTM and CDR2 ANQGSEA. This CDR3 region has 13 residues. The V gene lost 3 bases and the J gene lost 1 base, with 9 bases spanning the gap. For the CDR3, the DNA is TGCAGCGTTGATGCGGGACTTAACTATGGCTACACCTTC. This gives the protein CSVDAGLNYGYTF.

This chain links TRBV5-5 with TRBJ2-3; the match to TRBD2 covers 11 bases. The V gene's germline CDR1 is SGHKS and CDR2 YYEKEE (reference sequence). V lost 5 bases and J lost 4; bases outside the gene matches: 6. The CDR3 has 15 amino acids. CDR3 nucleotide sequence: TGTGCCAGCAGTAGGACTAGCGGGTCCTCAGATACGCAGTATTTT. This translates into CASSRTSGSSDTQYF.

The V call is TRBV7-9, the J call TRBJ1-1; unclear D gene. V gave up 1 base and J gave up 7 bases, with 13 bases separating them. The CDR3 spans 14 residues. CDR1 and CDR2 (germline): SEHNR, FQNEAQ (reference sequence). In nucleotides, the CDR3 is TGTGCCAGCAGCTTAGTCCTGCCGGTCGATGAAGCTTTCTTT. This gives the protein CASSLVLPVDEAFF. The full variable domain, with the rest looked up from reference TRBV7-9 and TRBJ1-1, is DTGVSQNPRHKITKRGQNVTFRCDPISEHNRLYWYRQTLGQGPEFLTYFQNEAQLEKSRLLSDRFSAERPKGSFSTLEIQRTEQGDSAMYLCASSLVLPVDEAFFGQGTRLTVV.

This clone was counted a single time. The chain carries TRBV19 and TRBJ2-7; D is unclear. CDR3 length: 15 amino acids. Germline CDR1 and CDR2: LNHDA and SQIVND (reference sequence). The ends were cut back, 6 bases at V and 2 bases at J, with 17 bases in the middle. Here the CDR3 DNA reads TGTGCCAGTAGCCCTAGACCGCAAGAGACCTACGAGCAGTACTTC. Translation gives CASSPRPQETYEQYF. Full variable domain (outside the CDR3, taken from reference TRBV19 and TRBJ2-7): DGGITQSPKYLFRKEGQNVTLSCEQNLNHDAMYWYRQDPGQGLRLIYYSQIVNDFQKGDIAEGYSVSREKKESFPLTVTSAQKNPTAFYLCASSPRPQETYEQYFGPGTRLTVT.

The rearrangement uses TRBV4-1 and TRBJ2-7, with no clear D. V lost 3 bases and J lost 2, with 8 bases in between. Germline CDR1 and CDR2: MGHRA and YSYEKL. This CDR3 has 13 residues. The CDR3 coding sequence is TGCGCCAGCAGCCATCCCACAGCCTACGAGCAGTACTTC. Encoded protein: CASSHPTAYEQYF.

The gene calls are TRBV5-6 and TRBJ2-7; maybe TRBD1 (7 bases). The V gene's germline CDR1 is SGHDT and CDR2 YYEEEE. The V end was cut by 5 bases, the J end by 3 bases, with 18 bases between. This CDR3 spans 15 amino acids. CDR3 amino acids: CASSRGKTGVYEQYF. Here the CDR3 DNA reads TGTGCCAGCAGTCGGGGGAAAACAGGGGTCTACGAGCAGTACTTC. Drawing the rest from reference TRBV5-6 and TRBJ2-7, the complete variable domain is DAGVTQSPTHLIKTRGQQVTLRCSPKSGHDTVSWYQQALGQGPQFIFQYYEEEERQRGNFPDRFSGHQFPNYSSELNVNALLLGDSALYLCASSRGKTGVYEQYFGPGTRLTVT.

This chain links TRBV6-5 with TRBJ2-7, with D hard to call. The V gene's germline CDR1 is MNHEY and CDR2 SVGAGI. V was shortened by 2 bases and J by 1 base, with 6 bases between the two germline ends. This CDR3 contains 13 residues. CDR3 DNA sequence: TGTGCCAGCAGTTACCCCGGGTCCTACGAGCAGTACTTC. It is translated as CASSYPGSYEQYF.

This clone occurred a few times. The chain is built from TRBV7-2 and TRBJ2-2, with D hard to call. Trimming left V 4 bases short and J 3 bases short, with 3 bases between. This CDR3 spans 12 amino acids. Germline-derived CDR1 and CDR2 are SGHTA and FQGNSA. The CDR3 loop reads CASSSDTGELFF. As DNA, the CDR3 is TGTGCCAGCAGCTCAGACACCGGGGAGCTGTTTTTT. Supplemented by reference TRBV7-2 and TRBJ2-2, the full variable domain reads GAGVSQSPSNKVTEKGKDVELRCDPISGHTALYWYRQSLGQGLEFLIYFQGNSAPDKSGLPSDRFSAERTGGSVSTLTIQRTQQEDSAVYLCASSSDTGELFFGEGSRLTVL.

In this sample, this clone turned up a few times. The J gene is TRBJ1-1, the V gene TRBV11-2; TRBD1 aligns across 7 bases. CDR1 is SGHAT and CDR2 is FQNNGV in the germline V gene. The CDR3 spans 13 residues. V dropped 2 bases and J dropped 3; count of bases not matched to a gene: 0. CDR3 in DNA: TGTGCCAGCAGCTTAACAGGGGACACTGAAGCTTTCTTT. Amino acid sequence: CASSLTGDTEAFF.

The chain employs TRBV5-1 and TRBJ2-1; 9 positions match TRBD1. The trim removed 4 bases at V and 9 bases at J, leaving 14 bases unmatched. Germline lookup yields CDR1 SGHRS and CDR2 YFSETQ. The length of the CDR3 is 16 residues. The CDR3: CASSIDSPGQGTEQFF. In DNA form, the CDR3 reads TGCGCCAGCAGCATCGATTCCCCGGGACAGGGTACTGAGCAGTTCTTC.

The chain carries TRBV25-1 and TRBJ2-1; no firm D call. V lost 3 bases to trimming and J lost 5 bases, with 11 bases between them. Germline V gene data show CDR1 as MGHDK and CDR2 as SYGVNS. The CDR3 consists of 14 residues. This CDR3 is CASSDWASNNEQFF. The CDR3 coding sequence is TGTGCCAGCAGTGACTGGGCAAGTAACAATGAGCAGTTCTTC. The whole variable domain, remainder taken from reference TRBV25-1 and TRBJ2-1, is EADIYQTPRYLVIGTGKKITLECSQTMGHDKMYWYQQDPGMELHLIHYSYGVNSTEKGDLSSESTVSRIRTEHFPLTLESARPSHTSQYLCASSDWASNNEQFFGPGTRLTVL.